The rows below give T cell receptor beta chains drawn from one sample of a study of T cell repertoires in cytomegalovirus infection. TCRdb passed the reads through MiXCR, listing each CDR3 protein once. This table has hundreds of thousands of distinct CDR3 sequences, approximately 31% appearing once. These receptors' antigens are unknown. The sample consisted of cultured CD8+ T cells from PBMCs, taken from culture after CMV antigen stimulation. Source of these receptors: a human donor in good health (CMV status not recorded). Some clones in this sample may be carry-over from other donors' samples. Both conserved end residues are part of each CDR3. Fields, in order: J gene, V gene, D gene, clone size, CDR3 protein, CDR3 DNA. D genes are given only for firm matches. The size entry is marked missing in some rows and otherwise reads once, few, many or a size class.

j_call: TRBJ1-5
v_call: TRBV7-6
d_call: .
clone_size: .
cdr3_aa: CASSLAGAGYQPQHF
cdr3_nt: TGTGCCAGCAGCTTAGCAGGGGCCGGATATCAGCCCCAGCATTTT

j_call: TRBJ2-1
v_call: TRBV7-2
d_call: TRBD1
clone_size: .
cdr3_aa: CATPLRAGGNEQFF
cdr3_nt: TGTGCCACCCCATTAAGGGCAGGGGGCAATGAGCAGTTCTTC

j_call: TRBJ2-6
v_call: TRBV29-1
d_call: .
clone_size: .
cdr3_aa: CSALHFPRGSGANVLTF
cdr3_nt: TGCAGCGCTCTACACTTCCCTAGAGGCTCTGGGGCCAACGTCCTGACTTTC

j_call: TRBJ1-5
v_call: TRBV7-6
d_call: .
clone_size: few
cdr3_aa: CASSLARGGFNQPQHF
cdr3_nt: TGTGCCAGCAGCTTAGCAAGAGGGGGATTCAATCAGCCCCAGCATTTT

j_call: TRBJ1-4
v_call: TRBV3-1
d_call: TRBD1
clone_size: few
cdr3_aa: CASSQDRDRGPNEKLFF
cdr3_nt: TGTGCCAGCAGCCAAGATCGGGACAGGGGTCCGAATGAAAAACTGTTTTTT

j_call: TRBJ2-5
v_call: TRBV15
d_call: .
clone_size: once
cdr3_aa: CATQVLGETQYF
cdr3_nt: TGTGCCACACAAGTCCTTGGGGAGACCCAGTACTTC

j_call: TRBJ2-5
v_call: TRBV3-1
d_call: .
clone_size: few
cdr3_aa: CASSQGWSKRQETQYF
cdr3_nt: TGTGCCAGCAGCCAAGGCTGGAGCAAACGTCAAGAGACCCAGTACTTC

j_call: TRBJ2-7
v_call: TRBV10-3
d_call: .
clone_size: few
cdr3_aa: CAISTKPYDSHEQYF
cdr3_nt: TGTGCCATCAGTACCAAGCCCTACGACAGTCACGAGCAGTACTTC

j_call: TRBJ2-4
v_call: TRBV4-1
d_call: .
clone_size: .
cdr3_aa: CASSLREISQNIQYF
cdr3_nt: TGTGCCAGCAGCCTTCGGGAGATTAGCCAAAACATTCAGTACTTC

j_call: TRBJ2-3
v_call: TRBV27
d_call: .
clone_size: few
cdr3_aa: CASSFLKGPQQDTQYF
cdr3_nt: TGTGCCAGCAGTTTCCTGAAGGGCCCCCAGCAAGATACGCAGTATTTT

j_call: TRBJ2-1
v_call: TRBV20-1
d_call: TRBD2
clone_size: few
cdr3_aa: CSARDLWRGASYNEQFF
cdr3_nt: TGCAGTGCTAGAGATCTGTGGCGGGGGGCCTCCTACAATGAGCAGTTCTTC

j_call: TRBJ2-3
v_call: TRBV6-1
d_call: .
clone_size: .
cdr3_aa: CASGYPGQETDTQYF
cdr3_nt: TGTGCCAGCGGCTACCCGGGGCAGGAAACAGATACGCAGTATTTT

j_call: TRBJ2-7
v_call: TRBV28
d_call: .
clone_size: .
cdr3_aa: CASNQRRSPYVQYF
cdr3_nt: TGTGCCAGCAACCAACGGCGCAGTCCCTACGTGCAGTACTTC

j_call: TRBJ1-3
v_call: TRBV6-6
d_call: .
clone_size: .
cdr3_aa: CASSYGVPSSGNTIYF
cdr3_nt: TGTGCCAGCAGTTACGGCGTTCCCTCTTCTGGAAACACCATATATTTT